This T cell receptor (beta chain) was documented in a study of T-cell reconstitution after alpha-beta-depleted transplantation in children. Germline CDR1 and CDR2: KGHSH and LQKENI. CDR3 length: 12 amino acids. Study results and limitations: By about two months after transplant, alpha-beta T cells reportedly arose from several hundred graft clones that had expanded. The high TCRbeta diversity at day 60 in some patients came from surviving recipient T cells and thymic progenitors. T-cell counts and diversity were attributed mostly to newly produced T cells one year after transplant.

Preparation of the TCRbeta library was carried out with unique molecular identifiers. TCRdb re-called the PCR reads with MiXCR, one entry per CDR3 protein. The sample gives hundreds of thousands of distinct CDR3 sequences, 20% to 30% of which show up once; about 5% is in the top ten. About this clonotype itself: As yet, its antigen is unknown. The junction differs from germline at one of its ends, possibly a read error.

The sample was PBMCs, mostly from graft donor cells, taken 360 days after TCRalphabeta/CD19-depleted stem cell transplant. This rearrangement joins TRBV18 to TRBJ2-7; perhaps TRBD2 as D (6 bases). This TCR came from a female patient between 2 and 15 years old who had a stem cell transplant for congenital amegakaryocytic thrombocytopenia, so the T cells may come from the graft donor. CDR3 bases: TGTGCCAGCTCACGACTAGGAGGAGAGCATTACTTC. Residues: CASSRLGGEHYF.